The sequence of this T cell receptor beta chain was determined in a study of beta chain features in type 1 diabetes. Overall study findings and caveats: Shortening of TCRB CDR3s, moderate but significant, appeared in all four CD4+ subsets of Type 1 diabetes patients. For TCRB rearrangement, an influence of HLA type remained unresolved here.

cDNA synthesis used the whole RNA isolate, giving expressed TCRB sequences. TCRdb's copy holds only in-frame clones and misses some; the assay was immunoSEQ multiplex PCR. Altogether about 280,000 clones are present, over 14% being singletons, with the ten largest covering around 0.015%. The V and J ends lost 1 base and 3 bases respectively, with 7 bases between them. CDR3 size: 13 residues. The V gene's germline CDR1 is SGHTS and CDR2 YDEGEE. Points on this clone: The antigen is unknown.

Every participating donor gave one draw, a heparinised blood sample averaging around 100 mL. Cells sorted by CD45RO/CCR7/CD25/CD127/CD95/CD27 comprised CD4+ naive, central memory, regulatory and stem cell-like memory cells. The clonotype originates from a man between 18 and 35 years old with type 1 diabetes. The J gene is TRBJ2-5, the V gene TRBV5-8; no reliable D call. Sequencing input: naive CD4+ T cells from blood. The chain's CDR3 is CASSLWQKETQYF. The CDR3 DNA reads TGTGCCAGCAGCTTGTGGCAGAAAGAGACCCAGTACTTC.